This TCR beta chain emerged from a study of blood T cell repertoires in COVID-19. Measured with immunoSEQ multiplex PCR; TCRdb has only the in-frame clones, and not every one. The sample has 140,000 or so clones, 88% seen once. Input material: peripheral blood. The source of this sequence is a human donor with COVID-19, enrolled during active disease. The donor label of this sample is uncertain.

The CDR3 loop is CAHGVKGVGYGYTF. The CDR3 DNA sequence: TGTGCTCATGGAGTGAAGGGGGTCGGCTATGGCTACACCTTC. This chain links TRBV30 with TRBJ1-2, with TRBD1 as a possible D gene (6 bases). The length of the CDR3 is 14 residues. Looked up from germline, CDR1 is GTSNPN and CDR2 is SVGIG (reference sequence).